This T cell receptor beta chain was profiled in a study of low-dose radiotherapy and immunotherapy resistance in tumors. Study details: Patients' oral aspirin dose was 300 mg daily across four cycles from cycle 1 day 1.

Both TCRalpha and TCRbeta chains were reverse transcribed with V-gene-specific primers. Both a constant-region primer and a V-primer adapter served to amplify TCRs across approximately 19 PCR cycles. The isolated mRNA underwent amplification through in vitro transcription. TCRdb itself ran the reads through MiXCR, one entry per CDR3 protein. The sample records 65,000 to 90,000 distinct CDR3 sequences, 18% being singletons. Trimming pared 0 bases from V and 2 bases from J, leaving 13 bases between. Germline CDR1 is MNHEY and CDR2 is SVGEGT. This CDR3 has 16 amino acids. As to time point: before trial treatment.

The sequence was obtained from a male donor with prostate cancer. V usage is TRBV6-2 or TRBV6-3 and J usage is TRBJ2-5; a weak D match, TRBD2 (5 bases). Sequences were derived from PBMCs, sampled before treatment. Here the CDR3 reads CASSYSVARGQETQYF. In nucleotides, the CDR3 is TGTGCCAGCAGTTACTCCGTTGCTAGAGGGCAAGAGACCCAGTACTTC.